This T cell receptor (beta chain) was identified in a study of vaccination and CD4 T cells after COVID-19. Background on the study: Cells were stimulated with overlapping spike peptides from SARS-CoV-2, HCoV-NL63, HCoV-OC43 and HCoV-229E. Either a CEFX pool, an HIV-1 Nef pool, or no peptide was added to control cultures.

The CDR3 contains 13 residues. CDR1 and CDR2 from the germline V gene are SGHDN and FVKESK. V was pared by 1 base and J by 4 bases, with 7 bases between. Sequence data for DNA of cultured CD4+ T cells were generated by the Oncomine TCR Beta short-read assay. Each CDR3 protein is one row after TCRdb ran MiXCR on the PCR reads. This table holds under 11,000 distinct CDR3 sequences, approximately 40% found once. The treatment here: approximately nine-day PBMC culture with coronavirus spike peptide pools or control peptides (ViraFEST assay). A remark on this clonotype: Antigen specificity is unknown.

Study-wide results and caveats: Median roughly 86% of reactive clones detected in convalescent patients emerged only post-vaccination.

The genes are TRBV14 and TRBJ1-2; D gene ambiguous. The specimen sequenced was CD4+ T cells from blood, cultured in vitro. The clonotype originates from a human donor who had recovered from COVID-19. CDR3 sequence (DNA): TGTGCCAGCAGCCAAGCATCGTCCTATGGCTACACCTTC. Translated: CASSQASSYGYTF.